These 5 T cell receptor beta chains originate from one sample sequenced in a study of blood T cell repertoires in COVID-19. Assay used: immunoSEQ multiplex PCR; TCRdb lists only in-frame clones, some missing. This sample yields roughly 410,000 clones, of which 70% to 90% are seen a single time; 2.3% belongs to the top ten. Sequenced sample: peripheral blood. The receptors come from a woman aged 60 to 75 with COVID-19, enrolled during active disease.

The chain links TRBV20-1 to TRBJ2-1; TRBD2 agrees at 8 bases. CDR3 length: 10 residues. V was pared by 3 bases and J by 12 bases, with 1 base of the junction left unmatched. CDR1 DFQATT and CDR2 SNEGSKA come from the germline V gene (reference sequence). The CDR3 loop is CSASRGGQFF. CDR3 DNA sequence: TGCAGTGCTAGTCGGGGGGGGCAGTTCTTC.

The chain employs TRBV30 and TRBJ1-1; 7 bases fit TRBD1. There are 15 residues in the CDR3. J was trimmed by 5 bases and V by 2 bases; bases with no gene match: 11. The germline V gene has CDR1 GTSNPN and CDR2 SVGIG (reference sequence). The CDR3 reads CAWSSATGVVTEAFF. Written as DNA, the CDR3 is TGTGCCTGGAGTTCAGCTACAGGGGTTGTTACTGAAGCTTTCTTT.

The chain couples TRBV5-1 to TRBJ2-1; possibly TRBD1 for D (5 bases). V lost 0 bases and J lost 8, with 12 bases in between. The CDR3 length is 14 residues. Germline V CDR1 and CDR2: SGHRS, YFSETQ. CDR3 loop: CASSLETVSYEQFF. Here the CDR3 DNA reads TGCGCCAGCAGCTTGGAGACAGTATCCTATGAGCAGTTCTTC.

The rearrangement links TRBV4-2 to TRBJ2-3; possibly TRBD2 for D (6 bases). Germline values: CDR1 LGHNA, CDR2 YNFKEQ. This CDR3 has 16 residues. V was trimmed by 3 bases and J by 2 bases, leaving 15 bases between them. CDR3 sequence: CASSHRGLHSTDTQYF. The CDR3 DNA reads TGTGCCAGCAGCCATCGGGGACTCCACTCCACAGATACGCAGTATTTT.

The chain recombines TRBV6-5 with TRBJ2-7, with 9 bases fitting TRBD1. Germline V lookup: CDR1 MNHEY, CDR2 SVGAGI. This CDR3 has 13 residues. V shed 10 bases and J 6 bases; nucleotides not matched to a gene: 10. CDR3 DNA: TGTGCCATCGCCAGGGGGACAGGGCGCGAGCAGTACTTC. Amino acids: CAIARGTGREQYF.